These T cell receptor beta chains were read from a single sample in a study of shared clonotypes between healthy human individuals. Clones were read by immunoSEQ multiplex PCR, and TCRdb kept only the in-frame ones, dropping some. The sample consists of some 980,000 clones, around 80% of them appearing once. Sequencing used memory CD4+ T cells sorted from blood. The receptors stem from a man between 18 and 35 years old in good health. Both conserved end residues are part of each CDR3. D genes are given only for firm matches. Clone size is shown for a subset of rows, as once, few, many or a class of expanded clone.

>16|TRBV5-6|TRBD2|TRBJ2-5|few
TGTGCCAGCAGCTTGGAGAGCGGGAGGAGAGAAGAGACCCAGTACTTC
CASSLESGRREETQYF
>13|TRBV28|-|TRBJ1-1|-
TGTGCCAGCAGTTGGACGGTGAACACTGAAGCTTTCTTT
CASSWTVNTEAFF
>12|TRBV6-5|TRBD1|TRBJ2-7|-
TGTGCCAGCAGTAGACAGGGGAACGAGCAGTACTTC
CASSRQGNEQYF
>15|TRBV6-5|-|TRBJ1-5|once
TGTGCCAGCAGTAGGGGGGTGAAACCTAATCAGCCCCAGCATTTT
CASSRGVKPNQPQHF
>15|TRBV10-3|TRBD2|TRBJ2-2|-
TGTGCCATCAGTACACTAGCGGGGGGCACCGGGGAGCTGTTTTTT
CAISTLAGGTGELFF
>13|TRBV6-6|-|TRBJ2-7|few
TGTGCCAGCAGTTACATGGCCTCCTACGAGCAGTACTTC
CASSYMASYEQYF
>15|TRBV11-1|-|TRBJ2-7|-
TGTGCCAGCAGCCTCCGGGAAACCGGCGGCTACGAGCAGTACTTC
CASSLRETGGYEQYF
>14|TRBV7-2|TRBD2|TRBJ2-7|-
TGTGCCAGCAGCTCGATGGGCCTAGCGGACGAGCAGTACTTC
CASSSMGLADEQYF
>13|TRBV30|-|TRBJ2-5|once
TGTGCCTGGAGGATCTTACCCCCAGAGACCCAGTACTTC
CAWRILPPETQYF
>15|TRBV6-5|-|TRBJ1-4|-
TGTGCCAGCAGTTTGAACCGGTGGACTAATGAAAAACTGTTTTTT
CASSLNRWTNEKLFF
>16|TRBV7-9|TRBD2|TRBJ2-3|-
TGTGCCAGCAGCCCGGAGTCTAGCGGGGCGGCAGATACGCAGTATTTT
CASSPESSGAADTQYF
>15|TRBV4-1|-|TRBJ1-1|-
TGCGCCAGCAGCCAAGGGACAGTGACGAACACTGAAGCTTTCTTT
CASSQGTVTNTEAFF
>13|TRBV11-1|-|TRBJ1-1|few
TGTGCCAGCAGCTTAGAGGCTAACACTGAAGCTTTCTTT
CASSLEANTEAFF
>20|TRBV23-1|-|TRBJ2-3|-
TGCGCCAGCAGTCAACGGACCCGATCCCCCAGGCAGGTATACACAGATACGCAGTATTTT
CASSQRTRSPRQVYTDTQYF
>16|TRBV7-2|-|TRBJ2-6|-
TGTGCCAGCAGCTTAGCGCTGTCCTCTGGGGCCAACGTCCTGACTTTC
CASSLALSSGANVLTF
>14|TRBV29-1|-|TRBJ2-5|once
TGCAGCGTTGAGGACGGCTTAGGGCTAGAGACCCAGTACTTC
CSVEDGLGLETQYF
>14|TRBV5-1|-|TRBJ2-1|few
TGCGCCAGCAGCTTGGCCGGAGGGGACAATGAGCAGTTCTTC
CASSLAGGDNEQFF
>14|TRBV5-6|TRBD2|TRBJ2-7|-
TGTGCCAGCAGCTCCCTTAGCGGGGGCTACGAGCAGTACTTC
CASSSLSGGYEQYF
>17|TRBV6-1|-|TRBJ2-5|-
TGTGCCAGCAGTGAAGCGCCGGGGGAATCCCTTCGAGAGACCCAGTACTTC
CASSEAPGESLRETQYF
>14|TRBV7-2|-|TRBJ1-1|few
TGTGCCAGCAGCTTCGCGGGGCCAAACACTGAAGCTTTCTTT
CASSFAGPNTEAFF
>16|TRBV27|-|TRBJ1-5|once
TGTGCCAGCAGTTTATCGTACACAGGGCCGGCCCAGCCCCAGCATTTT
CASSLSYTGPAQPQHF
>14|TRBV5-1|-|TRBJ2-2|-
TGCGCCAGCAGCTTGCCCCAGGGGCTCGGGGAGCTGTTTTTT
CASSLPQGLGELFF
>14|TRBV5-1|-|TRBJ2-5|-
TGCGCCAGCAGCTTTAACAGGGGGGGAGAGACCCAGTACTTC
CASSFNRGGETQYF
>14|TRBV5-1|TRBD1|TRBJ1-1|-
TGCGCCAGCAGCTTGGGAGGACAGGGCACTGAAGCTTTCTTT
CASSLGGQGTEAFF
>17|TRBV4-1|-|TRBJ2-3|-
TGCGCCAGCAGCCAACTTAGCGGAGGGGGCCTCACAGATACGCAGTATTTT
CASSQLSGGGLTDTQYF
>14|TRBV6-1|-|TRBJ1-1|-
TGTGCCAGCAGGACAATCTATATGAACACTGAAGCTTTCTTT
CASRTIYMNTEAFF
>14|TRBV19|-|TRBJ1-2|-
TGTGCCAGTAGTATAGGGAGTCAGAGCTATGGCTACACCTTC
CASSIGSQSYGYTF
>14|TRBV30|-|TRBJ2-1|-
TGTGCCTGGAGATCCGGGGGTTCTTACAATGAGCAGTTCTTC
CAWRSGGSYNEQFF
>15|TRBV18|-|TRBJ2-5|-
TGTGCCAGCTCACCACCGAGCCGGGTCCGGGAGACCCAGTACTTC
CASSPPSRVRETQYF
>13|TRBV28|-|TRBJ1-2|-
TGTGCCAGCGGCGTCCCGGGGGGCTATGGCTACACCTTC
CASGVPGGYGYTF
>14|TRBV6-1|TRBD2|TRBJ2-1|-
TGTGCCAGCAGTGACAGCGGGGGGTACAATGAGCAGTTCTTC
CASSDSGGYNEQFF
>14|TRBV4-1|TRBD1|TRBJ1-2|-
TGCGCCAGCAGCACTACCGGGACAGGGAAAGGCTACACCTTC
CASSTTGTGKGYTF
>14|TRBV27|-|TRBJ2-6|-
TGTGCCAGCAGCTCGGGGGCTGGGGCCAACGTCCTGACTTTC
CASSSGAGANVLTF
>18|TRBV27|-|TRBJ1-4|-
TGTGCCAGCAGTTCCCGGAAAAACTTTACTCCAAGCAGGGAAAAACTGTTTTTT
CASSSRKNFTPSREKLFF
>15|TRBV5-1|-|TRBJ2-7|-
TGCGCCAGCAGCTTGGTACGGTTCAGCTCCTACGAGCAGTACTTC
CASSLVRFSSYEQYF
>10|TRBV29-1|-|TRBJ1-1|few
TGCAGCGCTGGAGGGGGTGAAGCTTTCTTT
CSAGGGEAFF
>13|TRBV6-1|-|TRBJ1-5|-
TGTGCCAGCAGTGAAGATGCGGGGTTGCCCCAGCATTTT
CASSEDAGLPQHF
>14|TRBV7-2|-|TRBJ1-2|-
TGTGCCAGCAGCTCTAGGGTTTTTAACTATGGCTACACCTTC
CASSSRVFNYGYTF